These T cell receptor beta chains were read from a single sample in a study of blood T cell repertoires in COVID-19. Only in-frame clones appear in the TCRdb table, and some are missing; sequencing was by immunoSEQ multiplex PCR. Among around 150,000 clones listed, roughly nine tenths were seen once. Sequenced: peripheral blood. The receptor set was obtained from a woman aged 60-75 years with active or convalescent COVID-19. Both conserved end residues are trimmed from each CDR3. Where a row states a size, it is once, few, many or the class of an expanded clone; other rows omit it.

clone_size cdr3_length v_call cdr3_aa
NA 10 TRBV3-1/TRBV3-2 ASSIQREKLF
NA 14 TRBV12-1 ASSPPGTSGGRGQF
NA 12 TRBV6-5 ASSYLTSPYEQY
NA 14 TRBV7-2 ASTREGGARTGELF
once 13 TRBV18 ASSPVQKGSGELF
NA 13 TRBV5-8 ASRDRDRGLAGYT
NA 14 TRBV5-4 ASRKEGGGDNSPLH
NA 13 TRBV2 ASTAGGLSNQPQH
few 10 TRBV7-2 ASSIAGEAQY
NA 11 TRBV7-9 ASRQDSSYGYT
NA 14 TRBV18 ASSPNTGTTNEKLF
NA 13 TRBV5-6 ASSPLTSLNTEAF
NA 16 TRBV6-2/TRBV6-3 ASSTGTGGVRSNQPQH
NA 13 TRBV18 ASSPPGLATDTQY
NA 13 TRBV25-1 ASSVGQHSYNEQF
NA 14 TRBV9 ASSVGGRGLSTEAF
NA 13 TRBV4-1 ASSQVTPGQGIQY
NA 12 TRBV6-5 ASSPTGDNSPLH
NA 14 TRBV18 ASSPFRQGFYNEQF
NA 12 TRBV30 AWSWGSNNSPLH
NA 11 TRBV5-3 ARVTGPSAEAF
once 12 TRBV7-2 ASSLPGTGDGYT
NA 14 TRBV4-3 ASSQDLRGGGETQY
NA 13 TRBV19 ASSMAGVGNSPLH
NA 13 TRBV10-3 AISESGGSNEKLF
NA 11 TRBV12-5 ASGLLMSSPLH
NA 15 TRBV9 ASSLSGPGQGAGELF
NA 13 TRBV15 ATSTYRSMNNEQF
NA 11 TRBV19 ASSTQGVRGYT
NA 13 TRBV6-4 ASSDSGTTTDTQY
NA 12 TRBV6-2/TRBV6-3 ASSRDYGGDIQY
NA 14 TRBV4-3 ASSQDWQVSYNEQF
NA 10 TRBV7-2 ASTQTPYGYT
NA 13 TRBV3-1/TRBV3-2 ASSQVAADYNEQF
NA 13 TRBV5-5 ASSLGQGGNSPLH
NA 11 TRBV6-6 ASSYQGPYEQY
NA 11 TRBV10-1 ASSQVDTDTQY
NA 8 TRBV29-1 SVGDEGYT
few 13 TRBV9 ATPAGGATNEKLF
NA 13 TRBV7-2 ASSPSLGTGYGYT
NA 11 TRBV5-1 ASSLGLQETQY
NA 14 TRBV2 ASSETLAGGKETQY
NA 13 TRBV3-1/TRBV3-2 ASSLRDRGDNEQF
NA 12 TRBV7-9 ASRTGTGNDEQY
NA 12 TRBV5-1 ASSLRGNNAEAF